A single sample gave rise to the 13 T cell receptor beta chains below, sequenced in a study of glioma-infiltrating T cells. Using RNA template, CDR3s of TCR alpha and beta were amplified with iRepertoire arm-PCR. TCRdb re-derived calls from the multiplex PCR reads in MiXCR, one entry per CDR3 protein. Of around 180,000 distinct CDR3 sequences in the sample, about 47% were seen once. Sequencing was done on a sample of glioma tissue, nonneoplastic brain tissue, or PBMCs (not recorded which). The receptors shown here come from a human donor with low-grade glioma or glioblastoma, undergoing nonglioma brain surgery, or in good health (not recorded which).

The chain joins TRBV4-1 to TRBJ2-1, with 7 bases fitting TRBD2. V dropped 5 bases and J dropped 2; count of bases not matched to a gene: 12. Germline V gene data show CDR1 as MGHRA and CDR2 as YSYEKL. This CDR3 has 17 amino acids. This chain's CDR3 is CASSDLIGRNPYNEQFF. In DNA form, the CDR3 reads TGCGCCAGCAGCGATTTAATCGGGAGGAATCCCTACAATGAGCAGTTCTTC.

Points on this clonotype: Just one base apart from a much larger clone, this may be a read error. This chain connects TRBV20-1 to TRBJ2-3, with D tentatively TRBD2 (6 bases). Germline V gene lookup returns CDR1 DFQATT and CDR2 SNEGSKA (reference sequence). The CDR3 loop spans 14 amino acids. The chain's CDR3 is CSARVSGRTDRQYF. CDR3 in DNA: TGCAGTGCTAGAGTTAGCGGTCGCACAGATAGGCAGTATTTT.

This clonotype was counted only a few times. V is TRBV29-1 and J is TRBJ2-1; D gene unclear. Trimming took off 6 bases at V and 4 bases at J, with 13 bases between the two ends. CDR1 is SQVTM and CDR2 is ANQGSEA in the germline V gene. This CDR3 comprises 13 residues. CDR3 DNA: TGCAGCGTAGAAACAAGCTTTTACAATGAGCAGTTCTTC. Its translation: CSVETSFYNEQFF.

At least ten counts were recorded for this clonotype. This chain links TRBV28 with TRBJ2-7; D may match TRBD1 or TRBD2 (5 bases each). In germline, CDR1 is MDHEN, CDR2 SYDVKM. The V end lost 2 bases, the J end lost 2 bases, and 10 bases lay between the germline ends. This CDR3 has 14 residues. The CDR3 is CASSLLAGPYEQYF. CDR3 coding DNA: TGTGCCAGCAGTTTACTAGCAGGGCCCTACGAGCAGTACTTC.

Only one count was recorded for this clonotype. A much larger clone differs from this one at a single base, so this may be a read error. This rearrangement joins TRBV28 to TRBJ2-3, with 7 nucleotides matching TRBD2. V gave up 5 bases and J gave up 2 bases; unmatched junction bases: 10. CDR1 and CDR2 (germline): MDHEN, SYDVKM. CDR3 size: 16 residues. CDR3 sequence: CASSGRAVSVTDTQYF. The DNA for the CDR3 is TGTGCCAGCAGTGGGAGGGCCGTTTCGGTCACAGATACGCAGTATTTT. The entire variable domain, with the rest obtained from reference TRBV28 and TRBJ2-3, is as follows: DVKVTQSSRYLVKRTGEKVFLECVQDMDHENMFWYRQDPGLGLRLIYFSYDVKMKEKGDIPEGYSVSREKKERFSLILESASTNQTSMYLCASSGRAVSVTDTQYFGPGTRLTVL.

A word on this clonotype: A much larger clone differs from this one at a single base, so this may be a read error. The J gene is TRBJ2-2, the V gene TRBV15; 9 nucleotides match TRBD1. The CDR3 spans 14 residues. Germline V gene sequence: CDR1 LNHNV, CDR2 YYDKDF (reference sequence). The J segment lost 3 bases and the V segment lost 8 bases, leaving 4 bases of the junction unmatched. The CDR3 protein is CATVGTGYTGELFF. The CDR3 nucleotides read TGTGCCACCGTGGGGACAGGGTACACCGGGGAGCTGTTTTTT. The full variable domain, in which reference TRBV15 and TRBJ2-2 provide the parts outside the CDR3, is DAMVIQNPRYQVTQFGKPVTLSCSQTLNHNVMYWYQQKSSQAPKLLFHYYDKDFNNEADTPDNFQSRRPNTSFCFLDIRSPGLGDTAMYLCATVGTGYTGELFFGEGSRLTVL.

This clonotype was recorded many times. The chain recombines TRBV20-1 with TRBJ2-3, with 15 nucleotides matching TRBD2. The trim removed 8 bases at V and 8 bases at J, leaving 8 bases unmatched. Germline assignment: CDR1 DFQATT and CDR2 SNEGSKA (reference sequence). This CDR3 spans 14 amino acids. CDR3 in DNA: TGCAGTAACAGTCCGGGACTAGCGGGAGGTACGCAGTATTTT. Residues: CSNSPGLAGGTQYF.

The gene calls are TRBV11-2 and TRBJ2-7, with 11 bases fitting TRBD2. J was trimmed by 7 bases and V by 4 bases; bases with no gene match: 9. The CDR3 runs 15 residues. Germline values: CDR1 SGHAT, CDR2 FQNNGV. In DNA form, the CDR3 reads TGTGCCAGCAGCTCCATAGCGGGAGGGCCGGATGAGCAGTACTTC. It specifies CASSSIAGGPDEQYF.

Notes on this clonotype: This clone may be a read error of a much larger clone one base away. The chain couples TRBV6-5 to TRBJ2-7, with 9 positions matching TRBD1. CDR1 and CDR2 (germline): MNHEY, SVGAGI. The CDR3 length is 17 residues. In nucleotides, the CDR3 is TGTGCCAGCAATTACCGTCCTTTCGGGACAGGGCTAAACGAGCAGTACTTC. It is translated as CASNYRPFGTGLNEQYF.

The chain employs TRBV4-1 and TRBJ2-7; 7 bases are shared with TRBD2. The trim removed 1 base at V and 4 bases at J, leaving 4 bases unmatched. CDR1 and CDR2 from the germline V gene are MGHRA and YSYEKL. The CDR3 covers 14 residues. The DNA for the CDR3 is TGCGCCAGCAGCCAAGTGCTGGGGGGGTACGAGCAGTACTTC. It yields the protein CASSQVLGGYEQYF.

This sequence joins TRBV19 and TRBJ2-4; 9 bases map to TRBD1. The germline V gene has CDR1 LNHDA and CDR2 SQIVND (reference sequence). Germline trimming cut 4 bases from V and 3 bases from J; bases unmatched to any gene: 1. The CDR3 is 14 residues long. This CDR3 is CASSTTGGKNIQYF. The CDR3 nucleotides are TGTGCCAGTAGTACGACAGGGGGCAAAAACATTCAGTACTTC.

This clonotype came up many times. This chain uses TRBV15 with TRBJ2-5; D is undetermined. The V gene lost 0 bases and the J gene lost 5 bases, with 10 bases spanning the gap. The CDR3 is 14 amino acids. Germline V lookup: CDR1 LNHNV, CDR2 YYDKDF (reference sequence). The CDR3 DNA sequence: TGTGCCACCAGCAGAGAGGCGGATTCGGAGACCCAGTACTTC. Translation: CATSREADSETQYF. Together with reference TRBV15 and TRBJ2-5, the CDR3 gives the full variable domain: DAMVIQNPRYQVTQFGKPVTLSCSQTLNHNVMYWYQQKSSQAPKLLFHYYDKDFNNEADTPDNFQSRRPNTSFCFLDIRSPGLGDTAMYLCATSREADSETQYFGPGTRLLVL.

The chain recombines TRBV2 with TRBJ2-3, with TRBD2 matching 7 bases. Germline V gene sequence: CDR1 SNHLY, CDR2 FYNNEI. The trim removed 3 bases at V and 0 bases at J, leaving 0 bases unmatched. There are 14 residues in the CDR3. As DNA, the CDR3 is TGTGCCAGCAGTGAGGGACTAAGCACAGATACGCAGTATTTT. Residues: CASSEGLSTDTQYF.